This TCR beta chain came from a study of blood T cells in healthy people across ages. Per sample, a minimum of 7 million PBMCs were isolated. PCR was performed a second time for about 7 to 11 cycles using a sample-barcoded 5' primer and a J-beta primer mix. TCRdb reanalysed the 5' RACE reads using MiXCR and keeps one entry per CDR3 protein. This sample has 1.5 million to 2 million distinct CDR3 sequences, with 30% to 35% found just once. This CDR3 has 15 amino acids. V lost 0 bases and J 4 bases, leaving 12 bases between the germline ends. Germline V gene lookup returns CDR1 MNHNS and CDR2 SASEGT. The gene calls are TRBV6-1 and TRBJ1-2; tentative D call: TRBD1 (5 bases). The receptor comes from a woman younger than 45 in good health. Input material: blood. The CDR3 loop reads CASSEAQLGVYGYTF. As DNA, the CDR3 is TGTGCCAGCAGTGAAGCTCAATTAGGGGTCTATGGCTACACCTTC.